These 3 T cell receptor beta chains share one sample of origin, sequenced in a study of shared clonotypes between healthy human individuals. Assay: immunoSEQ multiplex PCR; the TCRdb copy retains only in-frame clones and omits some. The sample includes 2 million to 2.5 million clones, under 95% of them seen just once. Sample: naive CD4+ T cells from PBMCs. The subset here: CD45RA+ positively selected. These receptors were taken from a man aged 18 to 35 in good health. Some clones in this sample may be carry-over from other donors' samples.

The chain employs TRBV7-3 and TRBJ2-5; 9 nucleotides align to TRBD2. CDR1 is SGHTA, CDR2 FQGTGA, per germline. There are 17 residues in the CDR3. The trim removed 5 bases at V and 5 bases at J, leaving 15 bases unmatched. CDR3 loop: CASSPSTSGGRGETQYF. The CDR3 DNA is TGTGCCAGCAGCCCGTCGACTAGCGGAGGGAGAGGGGAGACCCAGTACTTC.

The chain recombines TRBV5-4 with TRBJ1-1; unclear D gene. The germline V and J ends were trimmed by 4 bases and 0 bases, with 13 bases remaining between them. The CDR3 is 15 amino acids. Germline assignment: CDR1 SGHNT and CDR2 YYREEE (reference sequence). The CDR3 DNA is TGTGCCAGCAGCGTTACGGGAGTAATGAACACTGAAGCTTTCTTT. Its protein is CASSVTGVMNTEAFF.

The rearrangement joins TRBV7-2 to TRBJ1-2; a weak D match, TRBD1 (5 bases). Trimming took 5 bases from V and 7 from J, leaving 14 bases between them. Germline lookup yields CDR1 SGHTA and CDR2 FQGNSA. This CDR3 contains 13 residues. CDR3 in amino acids: CASSLGLVPGYTF. CDR3 DNA: TGTGCCAGCAGCCTGGGACTCGTCCCTGGCTACACCTTC.